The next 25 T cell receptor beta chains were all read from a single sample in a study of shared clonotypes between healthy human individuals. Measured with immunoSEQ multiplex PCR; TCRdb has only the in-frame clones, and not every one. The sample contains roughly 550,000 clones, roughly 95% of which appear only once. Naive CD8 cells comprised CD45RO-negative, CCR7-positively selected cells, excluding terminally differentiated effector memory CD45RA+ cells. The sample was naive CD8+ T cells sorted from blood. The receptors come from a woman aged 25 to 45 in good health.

CDR3 nucleotide sequence: TGTGCCAGCAGTTACTCAAAGAACACTGAAGCTTTCTTT. Its protein is CASSYSKNTEAFF. V usage is TRBV6-6 and J usage is TRBJ1-1; D remains ambiguous. The CDR3 length is 13 residues. Germline V gives CDR1 MNHNY, CDR2 SVGAGI (reference sequence). Trimming removed 0 bases from V and 1 base from J, with 3 bases in between.

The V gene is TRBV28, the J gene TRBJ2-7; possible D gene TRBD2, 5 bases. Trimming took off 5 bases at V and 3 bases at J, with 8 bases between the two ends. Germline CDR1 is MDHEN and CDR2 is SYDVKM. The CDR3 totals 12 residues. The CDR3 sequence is CASSKAGYEQYF. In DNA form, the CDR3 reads TGTGCCAGCAGTAAGGCGGGCTACGAGCAGTACTTC.

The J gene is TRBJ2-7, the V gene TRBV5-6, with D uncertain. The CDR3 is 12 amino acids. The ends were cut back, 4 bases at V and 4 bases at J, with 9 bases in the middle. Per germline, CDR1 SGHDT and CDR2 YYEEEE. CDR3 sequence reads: CASSLSKYEQYF. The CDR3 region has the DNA TGTGCCAGCAGCCTGAGCAAATACGAGCAGTACTTC.

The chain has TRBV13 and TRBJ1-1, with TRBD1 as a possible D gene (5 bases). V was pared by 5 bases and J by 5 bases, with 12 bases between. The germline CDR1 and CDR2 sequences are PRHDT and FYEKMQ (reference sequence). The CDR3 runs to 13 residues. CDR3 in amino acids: CASSLSRGTEAFF. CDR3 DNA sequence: TGTGCCAGCAGCCTCTCGAGGGGAACTGAAGCTTTCTTT.

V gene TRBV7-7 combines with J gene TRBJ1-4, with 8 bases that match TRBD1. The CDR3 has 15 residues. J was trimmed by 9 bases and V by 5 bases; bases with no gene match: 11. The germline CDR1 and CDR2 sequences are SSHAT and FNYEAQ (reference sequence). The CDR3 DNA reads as TGTGCCAGCAGCCTCCGGACAGGGTCTGGGCAAAAACTGTTTTTT. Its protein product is CASSLRTGSGQKLFF.

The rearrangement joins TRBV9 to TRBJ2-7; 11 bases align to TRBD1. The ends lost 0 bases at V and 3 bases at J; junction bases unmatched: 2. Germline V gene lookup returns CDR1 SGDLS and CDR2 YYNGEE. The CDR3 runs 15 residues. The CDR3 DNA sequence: TGTGCCAGCAGCGTAGCCGGGACAGGGGGCTACGAGCAGTACTTC. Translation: CASSVAGTGGYEQYF.

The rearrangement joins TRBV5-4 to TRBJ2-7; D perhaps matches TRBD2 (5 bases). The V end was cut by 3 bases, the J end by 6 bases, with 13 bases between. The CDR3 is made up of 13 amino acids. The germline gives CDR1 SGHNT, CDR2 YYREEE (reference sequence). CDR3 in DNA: TGTGCCAGCAGCTCCACTAGTTTGAGCGAGCAGTACTTC. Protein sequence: CASSSTSLSEQYF.

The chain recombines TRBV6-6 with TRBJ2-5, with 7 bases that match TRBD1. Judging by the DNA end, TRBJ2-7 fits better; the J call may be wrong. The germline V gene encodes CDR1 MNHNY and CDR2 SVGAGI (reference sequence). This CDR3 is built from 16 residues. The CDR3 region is CASTTRAGDSRYEQYF. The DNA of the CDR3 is TGTGCCAGCACTACACGAGCCGGGGACAGTCGCTACGAGCAGTACTTC.

The CDR3: CASSSRDISSGSPYEQYF. DNA for the CDR3: TGTGCCAGCAGCTCGCGAGACATTTCTAGCGGGAGCCCCTACGAGCAGTACTTC. The chain has TRBV5-4 and TRBJ2-7; 10 bases agree with TRBD2. Germline V CDR1 and CDR2: SGHNT, YYREEE (reference sequence). This CDR3 is 18 amino acids long. J gave up 2 bases and V 3 bases, and 14 bases lay outside the gene matches.

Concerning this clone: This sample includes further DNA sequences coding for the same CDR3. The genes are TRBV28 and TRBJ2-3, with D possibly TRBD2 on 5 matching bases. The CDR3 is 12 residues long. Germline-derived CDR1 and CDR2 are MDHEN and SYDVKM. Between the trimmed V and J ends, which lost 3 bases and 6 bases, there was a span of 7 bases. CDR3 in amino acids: CASSFPGDTQYF. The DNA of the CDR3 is TGTGCCAGCAGTTTTCCGGGGGATACGCAGTATTTT.

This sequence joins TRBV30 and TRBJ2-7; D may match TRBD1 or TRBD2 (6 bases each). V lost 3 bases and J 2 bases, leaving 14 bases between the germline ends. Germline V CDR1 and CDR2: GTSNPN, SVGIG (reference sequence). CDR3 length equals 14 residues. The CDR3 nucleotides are TGTGCCTGGAGCAACGTGGGGGGCCCCTACGAGCAGTACTTC. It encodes CAWSNVGGPYEQYF.

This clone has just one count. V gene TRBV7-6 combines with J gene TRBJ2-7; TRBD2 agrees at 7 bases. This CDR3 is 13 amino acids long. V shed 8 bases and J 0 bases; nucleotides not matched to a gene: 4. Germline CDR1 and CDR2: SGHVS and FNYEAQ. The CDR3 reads CASSSGISYEQYF. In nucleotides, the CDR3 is TGTGCCAGCTCTAGCGGAATCTCCTACGAGCAGTACTTC.

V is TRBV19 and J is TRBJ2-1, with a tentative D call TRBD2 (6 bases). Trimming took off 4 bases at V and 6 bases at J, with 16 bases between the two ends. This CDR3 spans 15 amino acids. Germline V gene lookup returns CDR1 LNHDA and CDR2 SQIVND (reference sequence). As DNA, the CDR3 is TGTGCCAGTAGTACTCTGGGAGGTTGGGGCAATGAGCAGTTCTTC. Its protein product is CASSTLGGWGNEQFF.

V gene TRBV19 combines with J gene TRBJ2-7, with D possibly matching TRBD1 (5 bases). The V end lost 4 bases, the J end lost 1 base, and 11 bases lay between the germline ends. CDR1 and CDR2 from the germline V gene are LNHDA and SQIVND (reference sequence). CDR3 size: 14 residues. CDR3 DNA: TGTGCCAGTAGTACAGGAAGGACATCCTACGAGCAGTACTTC. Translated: CASSTGRTSYEQYF. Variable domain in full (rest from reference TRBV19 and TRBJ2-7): DGGITQSPKYLFRKEGQNVTLSCEQNLNHDAMYWYRQDPGQGLRLIYYSQIVNDFQKGDIAEGYSVSREKKESFPLTVTSAQKNPTAFYLCASSTGRTSYEQYFGPGTRLTVT.

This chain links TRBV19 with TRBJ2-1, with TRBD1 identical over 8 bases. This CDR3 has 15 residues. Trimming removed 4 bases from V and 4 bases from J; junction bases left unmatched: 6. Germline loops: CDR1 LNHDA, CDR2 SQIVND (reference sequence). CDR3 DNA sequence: TGTGCCAGTAGTAGACGACAGGGGAGGTACAATGAGCAGTTCTTC. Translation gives CASSRRQGRYNEQFF.

CDR3 region: CASIRGGGTADTQYF. The CDR3, as DNA: TGTGCCAGCATCCGAGGGGGCGGGACGGCAGATACGCAGTATTTT. The chain links TRBV7-9 to TRBJ2-3; the D gene is possibly TRBD1 (7 bases). The CDR3 runs to 15 residues. The ends were cut back, 7 bases at V and 4 bases at J, with 18 bases in the middle. Germline-derived CDR1 and CDR2 are SEHNR and FQNEAQ (reference sequence).

CDR3 region: CACGQGFNQPQHF. The CDR3 DNA reads as TGTGCCTGTGGACAGGGGTTCAATCAGCCCCAGCATTTT. This sequence joins TRBV7-9 and TRBJ1-5; 9 bases match TRBD1. Unmatched junction bases numbered 5, after V lost 11 bases and J lost 3 bases. Germline V CDR1 and CDR2: SEHNR, FQNEAQ (reference sequence). The CDR3 runs 13 residues.

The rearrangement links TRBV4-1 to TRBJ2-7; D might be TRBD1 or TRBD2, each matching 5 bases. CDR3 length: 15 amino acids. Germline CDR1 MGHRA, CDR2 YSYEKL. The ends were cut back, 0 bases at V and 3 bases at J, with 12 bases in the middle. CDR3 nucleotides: TGCGCCAGCAGCCAAGACGGGGACCGCAGCTACGAGCAGTACTTC. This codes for CASSQDGDRSYEQYF.

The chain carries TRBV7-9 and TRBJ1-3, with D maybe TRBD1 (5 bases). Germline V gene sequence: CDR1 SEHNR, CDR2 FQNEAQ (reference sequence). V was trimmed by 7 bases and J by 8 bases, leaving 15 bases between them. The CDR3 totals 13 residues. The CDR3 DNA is TGTGCCAGCAATACTCTGGAAGGGGACACCATATATTTT. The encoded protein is CASNTLEGDTIYF.

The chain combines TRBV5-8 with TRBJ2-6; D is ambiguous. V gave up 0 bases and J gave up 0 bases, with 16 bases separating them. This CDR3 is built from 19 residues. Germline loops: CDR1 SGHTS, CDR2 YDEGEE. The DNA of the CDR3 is TGTGCCAGCAGCTTGGGTACACATCGCCGAATCTCTGGGGCCAACGTCCTGACTTTC. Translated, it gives CASSLGTHRRISGANVLTF. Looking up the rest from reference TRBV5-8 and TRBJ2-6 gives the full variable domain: EAGVTQSPTHLIKTRGQQATLRCSPISGHTSVYWYQQALGLGLQFLLWYDEGEERNRGNFPPRFSGRQFPNYSSELNVNALELEDSALYLCASSLGTHRRISGANVLTFGAGSRLTVL.

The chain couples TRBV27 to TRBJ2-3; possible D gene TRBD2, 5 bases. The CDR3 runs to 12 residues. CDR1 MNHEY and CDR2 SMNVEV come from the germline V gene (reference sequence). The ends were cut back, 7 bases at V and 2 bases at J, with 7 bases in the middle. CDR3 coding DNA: TGTGCCAGCACCGACTACACAGATACGCAGTATTTT. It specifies CASTDYTDTQYF.

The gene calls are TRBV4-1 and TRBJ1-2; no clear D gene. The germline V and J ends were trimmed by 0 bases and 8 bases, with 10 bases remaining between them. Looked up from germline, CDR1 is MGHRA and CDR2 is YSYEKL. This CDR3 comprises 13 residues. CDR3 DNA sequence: TGCGCCAGCAGCCAAGATCTCGAGAGCGGCTACACCTTC. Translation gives CASSQDLESGYTF.

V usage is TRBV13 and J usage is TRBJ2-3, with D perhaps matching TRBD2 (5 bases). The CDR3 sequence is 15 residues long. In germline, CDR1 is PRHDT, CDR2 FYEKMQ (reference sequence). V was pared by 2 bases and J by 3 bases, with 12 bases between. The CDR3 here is CASSLRSGSTDTQYF. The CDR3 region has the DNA TGTGCCAGCAGCTTAAGGTCGGGGAGTACAGATACGCAGTATTTT.

CDR3 protein: CASNNYLAEATNEQFF. The CDR3 bases are TGTGCCAGCAACAATTACCTAGCCGAAGCAACGAATGAGCAGTTCTTC. This rearrangement joins TRBV2 to TRBJ2-1; a possible D gene is TRBD2 (5 bases). CDR3 length equals 16 residues. Germline V CDR1 and CDR2: SNHLY, FYNNEI. Trimming shortened V by 7 bases and J by 7 bases, and 23 bases separated the two germline ends.

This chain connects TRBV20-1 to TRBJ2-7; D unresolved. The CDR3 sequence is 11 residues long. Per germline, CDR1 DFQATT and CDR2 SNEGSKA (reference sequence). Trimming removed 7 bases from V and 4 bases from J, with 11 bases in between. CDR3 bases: TGCAGTGTATTTAAGGATTACGAGCAGTACTTC. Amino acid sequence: CSVFKDYEQYF.